The rows below give T cell receptor beta chains drawn from one sample of a study of T cells after yellow fever vaccination. MiXCR, run by TCRdb on the 5' RACE reads, gives a single entry per CDR3 protein. The table shows under 15,000 distinct CDR3 sequences, with approximately 5.3% occurring only once. This sample comprised PBMCs, either bulk or a sorted T-cell subset (CD4+, CD8+, memory, or dextramer-sorted; not recorded which), obtained on the day of the yellow fever booster vaccination. The receptors shown here come from a man under 40 who received the YFV17D yellow fever vaccine. The CDR3 runs from the conserved cysteine through the conserved F or W. The D gene is left open where the match is weak. Where a row states a size, it is once, few, many or the class of an expanded clone; other rows omit it.

>TRBV7-8|NA|medium-sized|TRBJ2-2
CASRRDHSNTGELFF
TGTGCCAGCAGAAGGGATCATTCGAACACCGGGGAGCTGTTTTTT
>TRBV29-1|NA|many|TRBJ2-5
CSVATGPETQYF
TGCAGCGTAGCTACAGGGCCAGAGACCCAGTACTTC
>TRBV18|TRBD1|medium-sized|TRBJ1-2
CASSPGQGADGYTF
TGTGCCAGCTCACCTGGACAGGGGGCTGATGGCTACACCTTC
>TRBV6-2/TRBV6-3|TRBD1|medium-sized|TRBJ2-1
CASSYWTGVDEQFF
TGTGCCAGCAGTTACTGGACAGGGGTCGATGAGCAGTTCTTC
>TRBV2|TRBD1|many|TRBJ2-7
CASTGTGGDSGQYF
TGTGCCAGCACCGGGACAGGGGGTGACTCCGGCCAGTACTTC
>TRBV20-1|TRBD1|many|TRBJ2-5
CSAYGTGGSQETQYF
TGCAGTGCTTACGGGACAGGGGGTTCCCAAGAGACCCAGTACTTC
>TRBV10-3|NA|many|TRBJ2-1
CALTKDPSSNEQFF
TGTGCCCTTACGAAGGACCCTAGTAGCAATGAGCAGTTCTTC
>TRBV5-1|NA|medium-sized|TRBJ2-5
CASSPGLGKETQYF
TGCGCCAGCAGCCCGGGACTCGGTAAAGAGACCCAGTACTTC
>TRBV9|NA|many|TRBJ2-1
CASSVTGTLSYNEQFF
TGTGCCAGCAGCGTCACAGGGACTCTCTCCTACAATGAGCAGTTCTTC
>TRBV4-2|TRBD1|medium-sized|TRBJ1-4
CASSQTGGVNEKLFF
TGTGCCAGCAGCCAAACAGGGGGCGTTAATGAAAAACTGTTTTTT
>TRBV6-5|NA|many|TRBJ1-5
CASSYQSGNQPQHF
TGTGCCAGCAGTTACCAGTCTGGGAATCAGCCCCAGCATTTT
>TRBV12-3/TRBV12-4|NA|many|TRBJ2-1
CACSLVIPGSRSYNEQFF
TGTGCCTGCAGTTTAGTTATCCCGGGTAGCAGGTCATACAATGAGCAGTTCTTC
>TRBV6-5|NA|many|TRBJ1-6
CASRHRNNNSPLHF
TGTGCCAGCAGACACCGGAACAATAATTCACCCCTCCACTTT
>TRBV3-1|TRBD2|many|TRBJ2-2
CASSQGLAGVKELFF
TGTGCCAGCAGCCAGGGACTAGCGGGAGTGAAGGAGCTGTTTTTT
>TRBV5-1|TRBD1|many|TRBJ2-5
CASGQGARETQYF
TGCGCCAGCGGCCAGGGGGCGAGGGAGACCCAGTACTTC
>TRBV20-1|NA|many|TRBJ1-5
CSAIPLGSRAGQPQHF
TGCAGTGCGATACCCCTCGGCTCGCGGGCGGGTCAGCCCCAGCATTTT
>TRBV12-3/TRBV12-4|TRBD1|many|TRBJ1-1
CASRSRGVTEAFF
TGTGCCAGCAGGTCCAGGGGGGTCACTGAAGCTTTCTTT
>TRBV18|TRBD1|medium-sized|TRBJ1-1
CASSLGQGAENTEAFF
TGTGCCAGCTCACTTGGACAGGGGGCTGAGAACACTGAAGCTTTCTTT
>TRBV3-1|NA|many|TRBJ1-3
CASSPLTVSGNTIYF
TGTGCCAGCAGCCCCTTGACGGTCTCTGGAAACACCATATATTTT
>TRBV3-1|TRBD2|many|TRBJ2-1
CASSPISASGRTNNEQFF
TGTGCCAGCAGCCCCATCTCGGCGAGCGGGAGGACCAACAATGAGCAGTTCTTC
>TRBV12-3/TRBV12-4|NA|many|TRBJ2-5
CASVQGSRSLRETQYF
TGTGCCAGCGTACAGGGTAGCAGGAGCCTCAGGGAGACCCAGTACTTC
>TRBV11-2|TRBD2|many|TRBJ2-7
CASSRREGLPGEQYF
TGTGCCAGCAGTAGGAGGGAGGGCCTCCCGGGCGAGCAGTACTTC
>TRBV6-5|TRBD1|many|TRBJ1-1
CASSSRTGGTEAFF
TGTGCCAGCAGTTCCCGGACAGGGGGCACTGAAGCTTTCTTT
>TRBV20-1|NA|many|TRBJ1-2
CSAQVEMGQGYTF
TGCAGTGCCCAAGTAGAGATGGGGCAGGGCTACACCTTC
>TRBV18|NA|many|TRBJ1-1
CASSPSREVRTEAFF
TGTGCCAGCTCACCTTCCAGGGAGGTGAGGACTGAAGCTTTCTTT
>TRBV18|NA|medium-sized|TRBJ2-5
CASSPQAKGKETQYF
TGTGCCAGCTCCCCTCAGGCGAAAGGGAAGGAGACCCAGTACTTC
>TRBV18|NA|many|TRBJ1-2
CASSPGQTTNYGYTF
TGTGCCAGCTCACCGGGACAAACTACTAACTATGGCTACACCTTC
>TRBV25-1|NA|many|TRBJ2-2
CAGLLAANTGELFF
TGTGCCGGCCTCCTGGCGGCGAACACCGGGGAGCTGTTTTTT
>TRBV18|TRBD1|many|TRBJ2-5
CASSPRGQIPQETQYF
TGTGCCAGCTCACCAAGGGGACAGATACCCCAAGAGACCCAGTACTTC
>TRBV20-1|TRBD2|many|TRBJ2-3
CSAAGTSTDTQYF
TGCAGTGCTGCCGGGACTAGTACAGATACGCAGTATTTT
>TRBV4-3|NA|many|TRBJ2-7
CASSQDRGYEQYF
TGCGCCAGCAGCCAAGATCGAGGCTACGAGCAGTACTTC
>TRBV25-1|NA|many|TRBJ1-1
CASSEAKVAAFF
TGTGCCAGCAGTGAGGCGAAGGTAGCGGCTTTCTTT
>TRBV6-5|TRBD2|many|TRBJ2-7
CASSSRTSGRAVREEQYF
TGTGCCAGCAGCTCCCGTACTAGCGGGAGGGCCGTACGAGAGGAGCAGTACTTC
>TRBV20-1|TRBD2|NA|TRBJ2-1
CCFSGLAAGLWNEQFF
TGCTGCTTCTCGGGACTAGCTGCAGGCCTCTGGAATGAGCAGTTCTTC
>TRBV4-1|NA|many|TRBJ1-2
CASSQGEAQHYGYTF
TGCGCCAGCAGCCAAGGGGAGGCACAGCACTATGGCTACACCTTC
>TRBV6-4|NA|NA|TRBJ2-2
CASSESGNTGELFF
TGTGCCAGCAGTGAATCGGGGAACACCGGGGAGCTGTTTTTT
>TRBV19|TRBD1|many|TRBJ1-1
CASGAGGGIRPGFTEAFF
TGTGCCAGTGGGGCAGGGGGCGGAATTCGACCCGGGTTCACTGAAGCTTTCTTT
>TRBV20-1|NA|medium-sized|TRBJ2-7
CSARGPSEQYF
TGCAGTGCCCGAGGACCCTCCGAGCAGTACTTC
>TRBV4-1|NA|many|TRBJ2-1
CASSQGGNEQFF
TGCGCCAGCAGCCAAGGGGGCAATGAGCAGTTCTTC
>TRBV2|NA|few|TRBJ2-7
CASNRGRDYEQYF
TGTGCCAGCAACAGAGGGCGGGACTACGAGCAGTACTTC
>TRBV7-2|NA|NA|TRBJ2-7
CASSLSRNYEQYF
TGTGCCAGCAGCTTAAGTAGGAACTACGAGCAGTACTTC
>TRBV24-1|NA|many|TRBJ2-7
CATSDKVTGLQYF
TGTGCCACCAGTGATAAAGTGACAGGTCTGCAGTACTTC
>TRBV12-3/TRBV12-4|NA|many|TRBJ2-4
CASSLIGTPKNIQYF
TGTGCCAGCAGCTTAATCGGGACCCCCAAAAACATTCAGTACTTC
>TRBV20-1|NA|many|TRBJ2-7
CSASSPTTPVNEQYF
TGCAGTGCTAGTAGTCCAACCACACCGGTCAACGAGCAGTACTTC
>TRBV5-1|NA|medium-sized|TRBJ2-5
CASSSGLVQETQYF
TGCGCCAGCAGTTCAGGGTTGGTCCAAGAGACCCAGTACTTC
>TRBV19|TRBD2|many|TRBJ2-1
CASTRRLAGGGEQFF
TGTGCCAGTACCCGGCGGCTAGCGGGAGGGGGCGAGCAGTTCTTC
>TRBV18|NA|many|TRBJ1-4
CASSPHAGPDEKLFF
TGTGCCAGCTCACCACACGCAGGACCGGACGAGAAACTGTTTTTT